Included here is one T cell receptor beta chain sequence, with context. Cohort placement rested on clinical history that participants reported themselves. It was within 2 weeks before study entry that exposed participants met a COVID-19 case. This sample was taken from a study of blood T cell repertoires in COVID-19. Study details: Sample material is recorded as cDNA or gDNA derived from T cells, B-cell-depleted T cells, or PBMCs.

Source study methods: Amplification with reference gene primers provided the estimates of nucleated cell counts. This table comes from immunoSEQ multiplex PCR, and its TCRdb copy is limited to in-frame clones, with some not included. V and J calls and clone size come straight from that table; D and trimming were deduced from the DNA. This sample has about 270,000 clones; around 93% occur once, and the top ten carry approximately 3%. CDR1 SNHLY and CDR2 FYNNEI come from the germline V gene. The junction had 1 base not matched to a gene; V was cut back by 5 bases and J by 3 bases. This CDR3 contains 13 residues.

The V gene is TRBV2, the J gene TRBJ1-5, with 7 bases identical to TRBD1. This clonotype was sampled from a man aged 35 to 55 who had been exposed to COVID-19. Sequenced: PBMCs or T cells enriched from blood (not recorded which). This chain's CDR3 is CASSQGVNQPQHF. In nucleotides, the CDR3 is TGTGCCAGCAGTCAGGGGGTCAATCAGCCCCAGCATTTT.